These 15 T cell receptor beta chains originate from one sample sequenced in a study of cytomegalovirus exposure and HLA in healthy donors. With 60 Vbeta and 13 Jbeta primers, the PCR was carried out. Profiled with immunoSEQ multiplex PCR; TCRdb holds only in-frame clones, not every one. The sample includes 150,000 to 200,000 clones, nearly 80% of them seen just once. Source material: PBMCs. Receptors originate from a woman in her thirties or forties in good health and CMV-seronegative.

The genes are TRBV5-1 and TRBJ2-7; TRBD1 might be the D (5 bases). CDR3 size: 18 residues. Trimming stripped 2 bases from V and 0 bases from J, with 21 bases between. Germline assignment: CDR1 SGHRS and CDR2 YFSETQ. The CDR3 DNA reads as TGCGCCAGCAGCTTACGAAAAGCGACAGCGACGAGCTCCTACGAGCAGTACTTC. This gives the protein CASSLRKATATSSYEQYF.

The chain links TRBV5-4 to TRBJ2-5, with D perhaps matching TRBD1 (7 bases). The CDR3 has 13 residues. Trimming removed 5 bases at V and 4 bases at J, with 12 bases between. CDR1 SGHNT and CDR2 YYREEE come from the germline V gene (reference sequence). The CDR3 region has the DNA TGTGCCAGCAGTCCCCAGGGGGGAGAGACCCAGTACTTC. Its protein is CASSPQGGETQYF.

V gene TRBV19 combines with J gene TRBJ1-2; D gene ambiguous. CDR1 LNHDA and CDR2 SQIVND come from the germline V gene (reference sequence). V was trimmed by 0 bases and J by 4 bases, leaving 12 bases between them. This CDR3 has 15 amino acids. CDR3 nucleotide sequence: TGTGCCAGTAGTATAGAGGCAGGTAGAAGCTATGGCTACACCTTC. Translated, it gives CASSIEAGRSYGYTF.

The genes are TRBV13 and TRBJ2-1; the match to TRBD2 covers 9 bases. This CDR3 comprises 16 residues. V shed 3 bases and J 5 bases; nucleotides not matched to a gene: 8. Germline-derived CDR1 and CDR2 are PRHDT and FYEKMQ (reference sequence). The CDR3 sequence is CASSFWGGGGNNEQFF. The CDR3 coding sequence is TGTGCCAGCAGCTTTTGGGGCGGGGGGGGGAACAATGAGCAGTTCTTC.

This rearrangement joins TRBV28 to TRBJ1-2; possibly TRBD1 for D (6 bases). The CDR3 has 15 amino acids. V gave up 2 bases and J gave up 0 bases, with 10 bases separating them. Germline CDR1 reads MDHEN; CDR2 reads SYDVKM. The chain's CDR3 is CASSLVQGPNYGYTF. In DNA form, the CDR3 reads TGTGCCAGCAGTTTAGTTCAGGGGCCTAACTATGGCTACACCTTC.

This chain uses TRBV10-3 with TRBJ1-6; tentative D call: TRBD1 (6 bases). Looked up from germline, CDR1 is ENHRY and CDR2 is SYGVKD. This CDR3 has 13 amino acids. Trimming shortened V by 9 bases and J by 10 bases, and 16 bases separated the two germline ends. CDR3 sequence: CAMNREVDSPLHF. In nucleotides, the CDR3 is TGTGCCATGAACAGGGAAGTAGACTCACCCCTCCACTTT.

J is TRBJ2-6 and V is TRBV5-1, with D perhaps TRBD2 (6 bases). Germline loops: CDR1 SGHRS, CDR2 YFSETQ. CDR3 size: 17 residues. The V end lost 2 bases, the J end lost 0 bases, and 12 bases lay between the germline ends. CDR3 sequence: CASSFGGTPSGANVLTF. CDR3 coding DNA: TGCGCCAGCAGCTTTGGGGGGACTCCCTCTGGGGCCAACGTCCTGACTTTC.

This chain joins TRBV2 and TRBJ2-1, with 11 bases matching TRBD2. The CDR3 length is 15 residues. Germline V CDR1 and CDR2: SNHLY, FYNNEI. The junction had 6 bases not matched to a gene; V was cut back by 11 bases and J by 0 bases. The CDR3 is CACSTSGDSYNEQFF. As DNA, the CDR3 is TGTGCCTGCTCGACTAGCGGGGACTCCTACAATGAGCAGTTCTTC.

The chain employs TRBV10-1 and TRBJ2-3; TRBD2 aligns across 10 bases. Trimming removed 0 bases from V and 2 bases from J; junction bases left unmatched: 2. The CDR3 totals 16 residues. Germline lookup yields CDR1 WNHNN and CDR2 SYGVQD (reference sequence). The CDR3 sequence: CASSESGTSDTDTQYF. For the CDR3, the DNA is TGCGCCAGCAGTGAGTCCGGGACTAGCGACACAGATACGCAGTATTTT.

The chain is built from TRBV15 and TRBJ1-2; 8 bases line up with TRBD1. The CDR3 loop spans 13 amino acids. Trimming took 3 bases from V and 7 from J; bases not matched to a gene: 4. Germline-derived CDR1 and CDR2 are LNHNV and YYDKDF (reference sequence). In DNA, the CDR3 is TGTGCCACCAGCAGGACAGGGGAGGGTGGCTACACCTTC. This translates into CATSRTGEGGYTF.

This clone was detected a few times. The rearrangement joins TRBV2 to TRBJ2-1; TRBD1 aligns across 9 bases. The V and J ends lost 4 bases and 6 bases, in that order; junction bases with no gene match: 7. The CDR3 runs 15 residues. Germline V lookup: CDR1 SNHLY, CDR2 FYNNEI. CDR3 region: CASSVEGTGSNEQFF. As DNA, the CDR3 is TGTGCCAGCAGTGTGGAGGGGACAGGGAGCAATGAGCAGTTCTTC.

This clone occurred once. The chain has TRBV5-1 and TRBJ2-1; tentative D call: TRBD2 (6 bases). Trimming shortened V by 0 bases and J by 6 bases, and 13 bases separated the two germline ends. The CDR3 is made up of 15 amino acids. Germline lookup yields CDR1 SGHRS and CDR2 YFSETQ. CDR3 loop: CASSLVGREVNEQFF. The CDR3, as DNA: TGCGCCAGCAGCTTGGTTGGCAGGGAGGTCAATGAGCAGTTCTTC.

CDR3 nucleotide sequence: TGTGCCAGCAGGACAGACGGGAGGACCGACAGGGGCGAGCAGTTCTTC. Translated: CASRTDGRTDRGEQFF. This sequence joins TRBV5-6 and TRBJ2-1; perhaps TRBD1 as D (8 bases). The CDR3 has 16 residues. Trimming removed 5 bases from V and 10 bases from J, with 25 bases in between. In germline, CDR1 is SGHDT, CDR2 YYEEEE.

The V and J genes are TRBV6-6 and TRBJ1-2, with TRBD1 as a possible D gene (5 bases). The CDR3 runs to 16 residues. The germline CDR1 and CDR2 sequences are MNHNY and SVGAGI (reference sequence). V lost 0 bases and J lost 1, with 12 bases in between. CDR3 amino acids: CASSYSGGTDNYGYTF. Here the CDR3 DNA reads TGTGCCAGCAGTTACTCGGGGGGGACGGATAACTATGGCTACACCTTC.

The genes are TRBV7-9 and TRBJ2-5, with TRBD2 identical over 7 bases. This CDR3 region has 16 residues. V trimming: 2 bases; J trimming: 5 bases; junction bases outside the gene matches: 11. Germline CDR1 SEHNR, CDR2 FQNEAQ (reference sequence). Here the CDR3 DNA reads TGTGCCAGCAGCTTAATCGCAGCGGGGAAGGGGGAGACCCAGTACTTC. This codes for CASSLIAAGKGETQYF. The full variable domain, rest sourced from reference TRBV7-9 and TRBJ2-5, is DTGVSQNPRHKITKRGQNVTFRCDPISEHNRLYWYRQTLGQGPEFLTYFQNEAQLEKSRLLSDRFSAERPKGSFSTLEIQRTEQGDSAMYLCASSLIAAGKGETQYFGPGTRLLVL.